The entry below gives a single T cell receptor beta chain sequence along with its context. A few counts support this clonotype. The antigen this receptor binds is unknown. No much larger clonotype is one base removed from it; base qualities were not supplied. The data were taken from a study of T-cell memory formation after mild COVID-19 (dated by TCRdb to the early 2020s). For context, the study as a whole: Most TCR sequence clusters were specific to one of the two donors. In a couple of donors, T-cell clones that expanded and contracted after mild COVID-19 were tracked by sequencing TCRalpha and TCRbeta repertoires over time. The cohort comprised two young, previously healthy adult volunteers, one female and one male. Study-wide conclusions, independent of this receptor: From day 15 to 85, contracting clones showed balanced CD4/CD8 phenotypes, whereas a second wave of clones that expanded from day 15 to 37 leaned towards CD4+. Only two mild cases were covered by the study, and larger cohorts that include severe cases with pre-infection samples were considered necessary. Contracting CD4+ clones turned up mainly in the CM and EM memory subsets, whereas EMRA was where CD8+ clones were enriched. The second-wave clones that peaked on day 37 were not confirmed to be SARS-CoV-2 specific. Some responding clones were detected in pre-infection memory, suggesting pre-existing cross-reactive memory T cells joined the SARS-CoV-2 response.

PBMCs were isolated by Ficoll-Paque density gradient centrifugation. TCRdb names Illumina NovaSeq 6000 as the instrument used. cDNA libraries for TCRalpha and TCRbeta were prepared by 5'RACE using constant-segment primers, with sample barcodes and unique molecular identifiers added. RNA was extracted from every sample with Trizol reagent. Library amplification was performed in two PCR steps, and a second sample barcode and Illumina TruSeq adapters were introduced in the second step. The libraries were sequenced on an Illumina NovaSeq using 2 x 150 bp paired-end reads. In the source study's methods: Demultiplexing of reads and collapsing into UMI-guided consensus sequences were performed with migec v1.2.7. Using mixcr v2.1.11, UMI consensuses were aligned to TRA and TRB V and J templates and then assembled into clonotypes. Clonotypes were classified as expanded or contracted when called significant by both edgeR and NoisET, with noise models trained on biological replicates. For edgeR calls, the thresholds were a false discovery rate-adjusted p below 0.01 and a log2 fold-change of 1. PCA with hierarchical clustering of max-normalized trajectories of the 1000 most abundant clonotypes was used as exploratory dynamics analysis. Separately sequenced CD4+ and CD8+ repertoires were used to assign the CD4 or CD8 phenotype of responding clones. In-frame beta chains were kept once TCRdb had trimmed the public reads at Q25 with fastp and called clones with MiXCR. For every CDR3 protein sequence, its rows merge into one entry that carries the most common genes and DNA. These V and J calls originate from TCRdb's pipeline instead of the authors' own analysis. The table for this sample lists more than 400,000 distinct CDR3 sequences; over 15% of them were counted only once. The ten biggest clones cover 9% to 15% of the sample.

Material for sequencing was PBMCs or a T cell subset sorted from them (not recorded which). The receptor was derived from an adult woman who had mild COVID-19 (a few samples of this study predate the infection). The sample titles of this study are shuffled in the database, so cell type and time point are left out; the donor was told from shared clones.

The CDR3 protein: CASSLVLPGGLDNEQFF. The DNA sequence reads TGCGCCAGCAGCTTGGTTTTACCGGGGGGTTTAGACAATGAGCAGTTCTTC. The chain was built from TRBV5-1 and TRBJ2-1, with 7 bases in between that match TRBD2. Based on the germline V gene, the CDR1 and CDR2 sequences are SGHRS and YFSETQ. Spanning cysteine to phenylalanine, the CDR3 consists of 17 amino acids. Left in the record is the CDR3 DNA by itself, 51 bases read in frame from the first base. For this chain, trimming is 0 bases at the V end and 5 bases at the J end, and the number of junction bases without a gene match is 11.